This T cell receptor (beta chain) was profiled in a study of blood T cells in healthy people across ages. Together with a sample-barcoded 5' primer, a J-beta primer mix was included in a second PCR lasting roughly 6 to 12 cycles. Tags on each cDNA molecule came from a template-switch adaptor with 12 random nucleotides. TCRdb independently ran MiXCR on the 5' RACE reads; one entry per CDR3 protein. The sample has about 1 million distinct CDR3 sequences, around 45% seen once; the top ten hold approximately 17%. This clonotype was seen at least ten times. Sequencing used blood. This clonotype was sampled from a woman aged 55 to 70 in good health.

The chain's CDR3 is CSAETGRQETQYF. DNA for the CDR3: TGCAGCGCAGAAACAGGTCGGCAAGAGACCCAGTACTTC. The chain combines TRBV29-1 with TRBJ2-5; possibly TRBD1 for D (5 bases). V dropped 7 bases and J dropped 2 bases, with 14 bases sitting between them. The CDR3 contains 13 residues. Germline assignment: CDR1 SQVTM and CDR2 ANQGSEA.